This entry lists 8 T cell receptor beta chains sequenced from one sample in a study of blood T cell repertoires in COVID-19. TCRdb keeps only in-frame clones here, not all; method: immunoSEQ multiplex PCR. This sample has nearly 40,000 clones, with over 75% found just once. Sequenced sample: peripheral blood. These receptors were taken from a man at least 80 years old with active or convalescent COVID-19.

The chain is built from TRBV4-1 and TRBJ1-1, with 7 nucleotides matching TRBD1. V was clipped by 0 bases and J by 4 bases; unmatched bases: 5. The V gene's germline CDR1 is MGHRA and CDR2 YSYEKL. The CDR3 totals 15 residues. The CDR3 coding sequence is TGCGCCAGCAGCCAAGATGGGGCAGGGGGCACTGAAGCTTTCTTT. Protein: CASSQDGAGGTEAFF.

The chain joins TRBV27 to TRBJ2-7; perhaps TRBD1 as D (6 bases). CDR3 length: 12 amino acids. CDR1 and CDR2 from the germline V gene are MNHEY and SMNVEV (reference sequence). V gave up 5 bases and J gave up 3 bases, with 8 bases separating them. The CDR3 region is CASSTGNYEQYF. The CDR3 nucleotides are TGTGCCAGCAGTACAGGGAACTACGAGCAGTACTTC.

V is TRBV4-2 and J is TRBJ1-3, with D maybe TRBD1 (5 bases). Deletions cut 0 bases from V and 0 bases from J, with 15 bases between. The V gene's germline CDR1 is LGHNA and CDR2 YNFKEQ. This CDR3 is 18 amino acids long. CDR3 residues: CASSQENFQGSSGNTIYF. CDR3 bases: TGTGCCAGCAGCCAAGAGAATTTCCAGGGAAGCTCTGGAAACACCATATATTTT.

CDR3 protein: CASSPMGTVNQPQHF. The DNA for the CDR3 is TGTGCCAGCAGCCCGATGGGGACTGTGAATCAGCCCCAGCATTTT. The chain joins TRBV5-8 to TRBJ1-5, with D possibly being TRBD1 (5 bases). This CDR3 has 15 residues. The V gene lost 4 bases and the J gene lost 4 bases, with 15 bases spanning the gap. The germline gives CDR1 SGHTS, CDR2 YDEGEE.

The chain recombines TRBV28 with TRBJ2-3, with TRBD2 matching 8 bases. CDR1 is MDHEN and CDR2 is SYDVKM in the germline V gene. The junction had 6 bases not matched to a gene; V was cut back by 1 base and J by 3 bases. The CDR3 has 16 amino acids. CDR3 bases: TGTGCCAGCAGTTTATCCAGCGGGGGAGTAACAGATACGCAGTATTTT. It yields the protein CASSLSSGGVTDTQYF.

The J gene is TRBJ2-1, the V gene TRBV5-1; 12 bases match TRBD2. The CDR3 loop spans 17 amino acids. Germline V gene lookup returns CDR1 SGHRS and CDR2 YFSETQ. Unmatched junction bases numbered 11, after V lost 4 bases and J lost 6 bases. The CDR3 region has the DNA TGCGCCAGCAGCCACCCTCCTCTAGCGGGAGGGATCAATGAGCAGTTCTTC. Protein product: CASSHPPLAGGINEQFF. Full variable domain (missing parts from reference TRBV5-1 and TRBJ2-1): KAGVTQTPRYLIKTRGQQVTLSCSPISGHRSVSWYQQTPGQGLQFLFEYFSETQRNKGNFPGRFSGRQFSNSRSEMNVSTLELGDSALYLCASSHPPLAGGINEQFFGPGTRLTVL.

V usage is TRBV30 and J usage is TRBJ1-1, with D possibly being TRBD1 (6 bases). The CDR3 has 12 amino acids. V was trimmed by 5 bases and J by 1 base, leaving 8 bases between them. CDR1 and CDR2 (germline): GTSNPN, SVGIG (reference sequence). The CDR3, as DNA: TGTGCCTGGGAGACAGGGAACACTGAAGCTTTCTTT. This encodes CAWETGNTEAFF.

J is TRBJ1-2 and V is TRBV19; 9 nucleotides align to TRBD1. The CDR3 contains 14 residues. Germline V CDR1 and CDR2: LNHDA, SQIVND (reference sequence). V lost 4 bases to trimming and J lost 4 bases; unmatched junction nucleotides: 4. The CDR3 bases are TGTGCCAGTAGTAGGGACAGGGTAGCCTATGGCTACACCTTC. It translates to CASSRDRVAYGYTF.